The 28 T cell receptor beta chains below come from one sample, sequenced in a study of CD8+CD57+ T cells in acquired aplastic anemia. Profiling of TCR beta VDJ combinations and CDR3 sequences used genomic DNA as template. One entry per CDR3 protein, called by TCRdb with MiXCR from the reads. Among roughly 98,000 distinct CDR3 sequences listed, 65% to 70% were seen once. Whoever was chosen for sequencing had shown CD8+CD57+ cell expansion by flow cytometry. The sample comprised sorted CD4+, CD8+, or CD8+CD57+ T cells (not recorded which) from PBMCs. The source of these receptors is a human donor with aplastic anemia.

The table lists this clonotype with a count of one. The chain employs TRBV11-2 and TRBJ2-1; D perhaps matches TRBD1 (5 bases). This CDR3 contains 17 residues. The V end lost 5 bases, the J end lost 3 bases, and 20 bases lay between the germline ends. Germline V CDR1 and CDR2: SGHAT, FQNNGV. The CDR3 sequence is CASSVFFDSLNYNEQFF. The CDR3 bases are TGTGCCAGCAGCGTCTTCTTTGACAGCCTGAACTACAATGAGCAGTTCTTC.

This clonotype was seen at least ten times. CDR3 nucleotide sequence: TGTGCCAGCAGCCAAGTATTCGCGCCGTACGCCGAGCAGTACTTC. Amino acid sequence: CASSQVFAPYAEQYF. The gene calls are TRBV14 and TRBJ2-7; no firm D call. This CDR3 is 15 amino acids long. CDR1 SGHDN and CDR2 FVKESK come from the germline V gene. Trimming cost V 1 base and J 6 bases, with 16 bases left between them.

This clonotype was detected a few times. The chain recombines TRBV15 with TRBJ1-2; D remains ambiguous. The CDR3 contains 16 residues. V was cut by 0 bases and J by 0 bases, with 11 bases left in between. CDR1 and CDR2 (germline): LNHNV, YYDKDF (reference sequence). CDR3 coding DNA: TGTGCCACCAGCAGAGAATTGGGGATAGCTAACTATGGCTACACCTTC. Amino acid sequence: CATSRELGIANYGYTF.

V gene TRBV7-6 combines with J gene TRBJ1-3, with D unresolved. Trimming took 5 bases from V and 0 from J, leaving 8 bases between them. Germline lookup yields CDR1 SGHVS and CDR2 FNYEAQ. This CDR3 is 14 amino acids long. The CDR3 bases are TGTGCCAGCAGCCCCCTTGGCTCTGGAAACACCATATATTTT. This encodes CASSPLGSGNTIYF.

The chain recombines TRBV2 with TRBJ2-7; D gene uncertain. The CDR3 spans 14 residues. Germline CDR1 SNHLY, CDR2 FYNNEI. V was pared by 0 bases and J by 2 bases, with 8 bases between. The CDR3 DNA is TGTGCCAGCAGTGAAGCGGATCCGACCTACGAGCAGTACTTC. Translation gives CASSEADPTYEQYF. Full variable domain (outside the CDR3, taken from reference TRBV2 and TRBJ2-7): EPEVTQTPSHQVTQMGQEVILRCVPISNHLYFYWYRQILGQKVEFLVSFYNNEISEKSEIFDDQFSVERPDGSNFTLKIRSTKLEDSAMYFCASSEADPTYEQYFGPGTRLTVT.

The chain carries TRBV10-3 and TRBJ2-7, with D perhaps TRBD1 (6 bases). Trimming cost V 10 bases and J 1 base, with 17 bases left between them. The CDR3 contains 14 residues. The germline V gene has CDR1 ENHRY and CDR2 SYGVKD. The CDR3 is CASRPYRVSYEQYF. The CDR3 DNA reads TGTGCCAGCAGGCCCTACAGGGTATCCTACGAGCAGTACTTC.

This rearrangement joins TRBV4-2 to TRBJ2-7; a weak D match, TRBD2 (5 bases). Germline CDR1 and CDR2: LGHNA and YNFKEQ. Trimming took off 4 bases at V and 2 bases at J, with 12 bases between the two ends. The length of the CDR3 is 14 residues. Here the CDR3 reads CASSPQEEAYEQYF. CDR3 in DNA: TGTGCCAGCAGCCCGCAGGAGGAGGCCTACGAGCAGTACTTC.

The rearrangement links TRBV4-1 to TRBJ2-5, with TRBD2 as a possible D gene (6 bases). With 1 base removed from V and 4 bases from J, the gap between germline ends came to 16 bases. Germline CDR1 is MGHRA and CDR2 is YSYEKL. The CDR3 sequence is 16 residues long. The CDR3 nucleotides read TGCGCCAGCAGCCAAGCCAGACTAGTGGGTCCAGAGACCCAGTACTTC. Its translation: CASSQARLVGPETQYF.

The V gene is TRBV20-1, the J gene TRBJ2-7; TRBD1 agrees at 8 bases. The CDR3 is 12 amino acids. The V gene's germline CDR1 is DFQATT and CDR2 SNEGSKA (reference sequence). The J segment lost 4 bases and the V segment lost 7 bases, leaving 6 bases of the junction unmatched. In DNA form, the CDR3 reads TGCAGTGTCGGACAGGGACGGTACGAGCAGTACTTC. It yields the protein CSVGQGRYEQYF.

This clonotype was observed a few times. The V gene is TRBV7-2, the J gene TRBJ2-5; 7 nucleotides line up with TRBD2. The CDR3 length is 14 residues. In germline, CDR1 is SGHTA, CDR2 FQGNSA. The J segment lost 2 bases and the V segment lost 5 bases, leaving 5 bases of the junction unmatched. CDR3 region: CASSPSGTQETQYF. The CDR3 DNA reads TGTGCCAGCAGCCCGAGCGGGACTCAAGAGACCCAGTACTTC. The full variable domain, with the rest looked up from reference TRBV7-2 and TRBJ2-5, is GAGVSQSPSNKVTEKGKDVELRCDPISGHTALYWYRQSLGQGLEFLIYFQGNSAPDKSGLPSDRFSAERTGGSVSTLTIQRTQQEDSAVYLCASSPSGTQETQYFGPGTRLLVL.

V usage is TRBV2 and J usage is TRBJ1-2; D is ambiguous. The CDR3 runs to 14 residues. Germline lookup yields CDR1 SNHLY and CDR2 FYNNEI. The germline V and J ends were trimmed by 4 bases and 6 bases, with 15 bases remaining between them. CDR3 nucleotides: TGTGCCAGCAGTGTACCCCGGGCCTTACATGGCTACACCTTC. This encodes CASSVPRALHGYTF.

This rearrangement joins TRBV2 to TRBJ2-5, with 10 bases identical to TRBD1. This CDR3 has 15 residues. Trimming at V came to 6 bases and at J to 2 bases, leaving 6 bases not matched to a gene. Germline CDR1 reads SNHLY; CDR2 reads FYNNEI. CDR3 residues: CASRAGTGVQETQYF. The CDR3 DNA reads TGTGCCAGCAGAGCCGGGACAGGGGTACAAGAGACCCAGTACTTC. The variable domain in full, completed from reference TRBV2 and TRBJ2-5, reads EPEVTQTPSHQVTQMGQEVILRCVPISNHLYFYWYRQILGQKVEFLVSFYNNEISEKSEIFDDQFSVERPDGSNFTLKIRSTKLEDSAMYFCASRAGTGVQETQYFGPGTRLLVL.

This clonotype appeared a few times. The genes are TRBV6-1 and TRBJ2-5; 7 bases agree with TRBD2. Germline CDR1 is MNHNS and CDR2 is SASEGT. Trimming took 6 bases from V and 1 from J; bases not matched to a gene: 5. The CDR3 spans 14 residues. In nucleotides, the CDR3 is TGTGCCAGCAGGAGGTCGGGGGGCCAAGAGACCCAGTACTTC. The encoded protein is CASRRSGGQETQYF.

The V call is TRBV2, the J call TRBJ2-7, with a tentative D call TRBD1 (6 bases). Between the trimmed V and J ends, which lost 6 bases and 0 bases, there was a span of 9 bases. This CDR3 region has 13 residues. Germline loops: CDR1 SNHLY, CDR2 FYNNEI. CDR3 in DNA: TGTGCCAGCAGACAGGGTAGCTCCTACGAGCAGTACTTC. Translating it yields CASRQGSSYEQYF.

V usage is TRBV20-1 and J usage is TRBJ1-2; D is ambiguous. Germline CDR1 and CDR2: DFQATT and SNEGSKA (reference sequence). Deletions cut 0 bases from V and 2 bases from J, with 10 bases between. The CDR3 runs to 14 residues. The CDR3 region has the DNA TGCAGTGCTAGAGAGGTGGGCTTCAACTATGGCTACACCTTC. Its translation: CSAREVGFNYGYTF.

As concerns this clonotype: Its ends do not fully match the called genes, so a read error is possible. The chain carries TRBV29-1 and TRBJ2-1; D gene unclear. The CDR3 length is 12 residues. Germline loops: CDR1 SQVTM, CDR2 ANQGSEA. CDR3 residues: CSVEAEFEEQFF. The DNA for the CDR3 is TGCAGCGTTGAAGCTGAATTCGAGGAGCAGTTCTTT.

The chain combines TRBV25-1 with TRBJ1-2, with 8 bases that match TRBD1. CDR3 size: 13 residues. With V trimmed by 6 bases and J by 8 bases, 8 bases remained unmatched. From germline, CDR1 is MGHDK and CDR2 SYGVNS. Written as DNA, the CDR3 is TGTGCCAGCAGGCAAGACAGGGGAGAAGGCTACACCTTC. Protein: CASRQDRGEGYTF.

CDR3 loop: CSALPATTYEQYF. CDR3 nucleotides: TGCAGTGCCCTGCCGGCCACCACCTACGAGCAGTACTTC. V and J are TRBV20-1 and TRBJ2-7; no clear D. V was trimmed by 6 bases and J by 2 bases, leaving 14 bases between them. The germline CDR1 and CDR2 sequences are DFQATT and SNEGSKA (reference sequence). The CDR3 runs 13 residues.

This rearrangement joins TRBV27 to TRBJ1-1; weak D call: TRBD1 (5 bases). CDR3 size: 14 residues. CDR1 is MNHEY and CDR2 is SMNVEV in the germline V gene (reference sequence). Between the trimmed V and J ends, which lost 5 bases and 6 bases, there was a span of 16 bases. CDR3 in amino acids: CASSELGRGAEAFF. The CDR3 nucleotides read TGTGCCAGCAGTGAACTGGGGCGGGGTGCTGAAGCTTTCTTT.

V and J are TRBV29-1 and TRBJ1-1; TRBD1 is a possible D gene (6 bases). Germline V lookup: CDR1 SQVTM, CDR2 ANQGSEA. Trimming removed 5 bases from V and 4 bases from J, with 11 bases in between. The CDR3 is 12 residues long. The CDR3 coding sequence is TGCAGCGTTACAGGGATGGGCACTGAAGCTTTCTTT. It is translated as CSVTGMGTEAFF.

This chain joins TRBV20-1 and TRBJ2-1; 11 bases match TRBD2. CDR3 length equals 16 residues. V shed 6 bases and J 0 bases; nucleotides not matched to a gene: 7. CDR1 and CDR2 (germline): DFQATT, SNEGSKA (reference sequence). Here the CDR3 reads CSATPGLAASYNEQFF. In DNA, the CDR3 is TGCAGTGCCACACCGGGACTAGCGGCCTCCTACAATGAGCAGTTCTTC.

Regarding this clonotype: The conserved phenylalanine or tryptophan normally closing the CDR3 is absent here, so this likely arose from a read error. The rearrangement joins TRBV25-1 to TRBJ1-1; 8 positions agree with TRBD1. The CDR3 is made up of 11 amino acids. Germline CDR1 MGHDK, CDR2 SYGVNS. Unmatched junction bases numbered 3, after V lost 4 bases and J lost 11 bases. The CDR3 DNA reads as TGTGCCAGCAGTGCAGGGGGCCGCGCTTTCCTT. The encoded protein is CASSAGGRAFL.

This clonotype was seen a handful of times. This rearrangement joins TRBV19 to TRBJ1-1; 7 positions agree with TRBD1. This CDR3 region has 13 residues. The germline V gene has CDR1 LNHDA and CDR2 SQIVND (reference sequence). J gave up 0 bases and V 6 bases, and 1 base lay outside the gene matches. CDR3 region: CASRDRLNTEAFF. In DNA form, the CDR3 reads TGTGCCAGTAGGGACAGGCTGAACACTGAAGCTTTCTTT.

This clonotype occurred a few times. V gene TRBV15 combines with J gene TRBJ2-7; TRBD1 aligns across 8 bases. The J segment lost 5 bases and the V segment lost 0 bases, leaving 0 bases of the junction unmatched. The CDR3 has 13 residues. In germline, CDR1 is LNHNV, CDR2 YYDKDF (reference sequence). The CDR3 is CATSRETGDEQYF. For the CDR3, the DNA is TGTGCCACCAGCAGAGAGACAGGGGACGAGCAGTACTTC.

The gene calls are TRBV29-1 and TRBJ2-3, with D possibly matching TRBD1 (5 bases). The CDR3 has 15 residues. The germline gives CDR1 SQVTM, CDR2 ANQGSEA. Between the trimmed V and J ends, which lost 6 bases and 1 base, there was a span of 17 bases. The CDR3 here is CSVDGAFRGTDTQYF. CDR3 nucleotides: TGCAGCGTCGATGGGGCCTTCAGGGGCACAGATACGCAGTATTTT.

The chain links TRBV7-3 to TRBJ1-2; D unclear. The CDR3 totals 15 residues. The V gene's germline CDR1 is SGHTA and CDR2 FQGTGA. The V end was cut by 2 bases, the J end by 7 bases, with 17 bases between. The CDR3 protein is CASSLYLGNPRGYTF. DNA for the CDR3: TGTGCCAGCAGCTTATATTTGGGGAATCCACGTGGCTACACCTTC.

This clonotype was seen a few times. CDR3 in amino acids: CATSDQYNEQFF. The CDR3, as DNA: TGTGCCACCAGTGACCAATACAATGAGCAGTTCTTC. V is TRBV24-1 and J is TRBJ2-1; D unclear. The CDR3 consists of 12 residues. V lost 4 bases, J lost 4 bases, and 4 bases lay in between. CDR1 is KGHDR and CDR2 is SFDVKD in the germline V gene.

V usage is TRBV29-1 and J usage is TRBJ2-7; D is perhaps TRBD2 (7 bases). V shed 6 bases and J shed 3 bases, with 18 bases lying between them. The CDR3 consists of 14 residues. Germline V lookup: CDR1 SQVTM, CDR2 ANQGSEA. This CDR3 reads CSVGGTPDLYEQYF. The CDR3 DNA is TGCAGCGTGGGAGGGACACCCGACCTCTACGAGCAGTACTTC.